The source of this TCR beta chain is a study of spatial heterogeneity in lung cancer. Study context: The study observed each unique TCR and UMI combination more than ten times on average in raw reads.

The germline CDR1 and CDR2 sequences are LNHNV and YYDKDF (reference sequence). This CDR3 is built from 15 residues. Trimming pared 0 bases from V and 5 bases from J, leaving 13 bases between. TCRdb re-called the 5' RACE reads with MiXCR, one entry per CDR3 protein. The repertoire holds some 40,000 distinct CDR3 sequences, with around 3.3% as singletons. This clonotype appeared many times. Time point indicated: sample taken at primary tumor resection. The donors comprised 60 to 85 untreated early-stage non-small cell lung cancer patients. No cells were sorted before sequencing. The whole RNA sequenced was extracted from tumor, nontumor lung or frozen PBMC.

The material sequenced was normal lung tissue next to the tumor, taken at surgery. This chain connects TRBV15 to TRBJ1-2; D is unresolved. The TCR originated in a male donor with early-stage non-small cell lung cancer. CDR3 DNA: TGTGCCACCAGCAGAGAGACCCAGGAAGGGTATGGCTACACCTTC. This sequence encodes CATSRETQEGYGYTF.